Shown below are 5 T cell receptor beta chains from a single sample sequenced in a study of shared clonotypes between healthy human individuals. Clones were read by immunoSEQ multiplex PCR, and TCRdb kept only the in-frame ones, dropping some. Of around 2.1 million clones in the sample, approximately 95% were seen once. Sequenced sample: naive CD4+ T cells sorted from blood. Subset denoted: CD45RA+ positively selected. The receptors here all came from a man between 18 and 35 years old in good health.

This clone appeared a single time. The chain employs TRBV7-9 and TRBJ2-5; D may match TRBD1 or TRBD2 (5 bases each). This CDR3 region has 13 residues. Trimming stripped 6 bases from V and 5 bases from J, with 13 bases between. Looked up from germline, CDR1 is SEHNR and CDR2 is FQNEAQ (reference sequence). CDR3 sequence reads: CASRSGAGETQYF. In DNA form, the CDR3 reads TGTGCCAGCAGGAGTGGGGCGGGCGAGACCCAGTACTTC.

The V call is TRBV30, the J call TRBJ2-1; 10 bases are shared with TRBD1. V shed 1 base, J shed 1 base, and the junction held 7 bases outside the gene matches. The germline V gene encodes CDR1 GTSNPN and CDR2 SVGIG (reference sequence). This CDR3 has 17 amino acids. DNA of the CDR3: TGTGCCTGGAGTGGAACGGGGACAGGGGTATCCTACAATGAGCAGTTCTTC. Translation gives CAWSGTGTGVSYNEQFF. The entire variable domain, with the rest obtained from reference TRBV30 and TRBJ2-1, is as follows: SQTIHQWPATLVQPVGSPLSLECTVEGTSNPNLYWYRQAAGRGLQLLFYSVGIGQISSEVPQNLSASRPQDRQFILSSKKLLLSDSGFYLCAWSGTGTGVSYNEQFFGPGTRLTVL.

V is TRBV9 and J is TRBJ2-1; 9 bases fit TRBD1. The CDR3 has 17 residues. J was trimmed by 6 bases and V by 0 bases; bases with no gene match: 10. Germline values: CDR1 SGDLS, CDR2 YYNGEE. DNA of the CDR3: TGTGCCAGCAGCGTAGGACAGGGGGTGACCTCGGGCAATGAGCAGTTCTTC. It encodes CASSVGQGVTSGNEQFF. Supplemented by reference TRBV9 and TRBJ2-1, the full variable domain reads DSGVTQTPKHLITATGQRVTLRCSPRSGDLSVYWYQQSLDQGLQFLIQYYNGEERAKGNILERFSAQQFPDLHSELNLSSLELGDSALYFCASSVGQGVTSGNEQFFGPGTRLTVL.

The chain employs TRBV7-9 and TRBJ1-1; D unclear. CDR3 size: 15 residues. Germline V CDR1 and CDR2: SEHNR, FQNEAQ (reference sequence). V lost 5 bases to trimming and J lost 1 base, with 14 bases between them. In nucleotides, the CDR3 is TGTGCCAGCAGCCTAAAAGGATTTCCGAACACTGAAGCTTTCTTT. Translation: CASSLKGFPNTEAFF.

A single count supports this clone. This chain joins TRBV7-2 and TRBJ2-7, with D perhaps matching TRBD2 (6 bases). Trimming left V 8 bases short and J 2 bases short, with 19 bases between. The CDR3 sequence is 15 residues long. Germline CDR1 reads SGHTA; CDR2 reads FQGNSA. CDR3 amino acids: CASSRREWGTYEQYF. The CDR3 coding sequence is TGTGCCAGCTCCCGGCGGGAATGGGGTACCTACGAGCAGTACTTC. The variable domain in full, with the rest retrieved from reference TRBV7-2 and TRBJ2-7, is GAGVSQSPSNKVTEKGKDVELRCDPISGHTALYWYRQSLGQGLEFLIYFQGNSAPDKSGLPSDRFSAERTGGSVSTLTIQRTQQEDSAVYLCASSRREWGTYEQYFGPGTRLTVT.